These 29 T cell receptor beta chains were all obtained from the same sample, sequenced in a study of T-cell memory formation after mild COVID-19. TCRdb re-analysed the 5' RACE reads in MiXCR, keeping a single row per CDR3 protein. The sample consists of a few hundred thousand distinct CDR3 sequences, approximately 15% of them appearing once. Sequencing used PBMCs or a T cell subset sorted from them (not recorded which). Receptors originate from a man between 18 and 35 years old who had mild COVID-19 (a few samples of this study predate the infection). Cell type and time point are not known.

This clonotype occurred a few times. The rearrangement uses TRBV5-4 and TRBJ2-7, with D maybe TRBD1 (6 bases). The germline V and J ends were trimmed by 3 bases and 2 bases, with 12 bases remaining between them. CDR1 and CDR2 from the germline V gene are SGHNT and YYREEE (reference sequence). This CDR3 region has 14 residues. As DNA, the CDR3 is TGTGCCAGCAGCTCGATGGACAGACCCTACGAGCAGTACTTC. Translation: CASSSMDRPYEQYF.

About this clonotype: This could be a read error, since a much larger clone is one nucleotide away. This sequence joins TRBV7-3 and TRBJ2-2; TRBD2 matches 8 bases. This CDR3 is built from 14 residues. Germline lookup yields CDR1 SGHTA and CDR2 FQGTGA. V gave up 5 bases and J gave up 4 bases; unmatched junction bases: 3. CDR3 loop: CASSRGTSTGELFF. CDR3 coding DNA: TGTGCCAGCAGCCGAGGGACTAGCACCGGGGAGCTGTTTTTT.

This clonotype was seen more than once but under ten times. The gene calls are TRBV6-8 and TRBJ2-2; 10 positions agree with TRBD2. CDR1 and CDR2 (germline): MNHGY, SAAAGT. The CDR3 runs to 18 residues. V shed 6 bases and J 4 bases; nucleotides not matched to a gene: 14. The chain's CDR3 is CASSPPGLAGAGTGELFF. The CDR3 DNA reads TGTGCCAGCAGCCCGCCCGGCCTAGCGGGGGCGGGCACCGGGGAGCTGTTTTTT.

This clonotype has ten or more counts. The J gene is TRBJ2-1, the V gene TRBV5-5; 7 nucleotides align to TRBD1. The length of the CDR3 is 15 residues. Trimming cost V 4 bases and J 2 bases; bases outside gene matches: 6. The V gene's germline CDR1 is SGHKS and CDR2 YYEKEE (reference sequence). The CDR3 sequence is CASSLGDSAYNEQFF. CDR3 nucleotides: TGTGCCAGCAGCCTTGGGGACAGCGCCTACAATGAGCAGTTCTTC.

This chain uses TRBV4-1 with TRBJ2-2; 10 nucleotides match TRBD2. The CDR3 has 15 residues. The ends lost 3 bases at V and 7 bases at J; junction bases unmatched: 5. Germline V lookup: CDR1 MGHRA, CDR2 YSYEKL. CDR3 sequence (DNA): TGCGCCAGCAGCCATCTAGCGGGGGTGAGCGGGGAGCTGTTTTTT. This gives the protein CASSHLAGVSGELFF.

The chain couples TRBV4-3 to TRBJ2-3; 8 bases agree with TRBD2. V gave up 1 base and J gave up 3 bases; unmatched junction bases: 6. CDR3 length: 16 residues. Germline V gene sequence: CDR1 LGHNA, CDR2 YSLEER. The CDR3 bases are TGCGCCAGCAGCCAAGTGGTAGCGGGGTTGACAGATACGCAGTATTTT. Encoded protein: CASSQVVAGLTDTQYF.

This chain connects TRBV21-1 to TRBJ2-7; TRBD1 was called by the table and not checked on the DNA. TRBV21-1 is tagged as a pseudogene. The CDR3 spans 12 residues. The CDR3 DNA sequence: TGTGCCAGCAGCAAGACAGGGAACGAGCAGTACGTC. As protein: CASSKTGNEQYV.

V usage is TRBV7-9 and J usage is TRBJ2-1; 12 bases agree with TRBD1. Germline CDR1 SEHNR, CDR2 FQNEAQ (reference sequence). The trim removed 5 bases at V and 8 bases at J, leaving 7 bases unmatched. The CDR3 consists of 15 residues. The CDR3 sequence: CASSQGQGAGDEQFF. The CDR3 DNA sequence: TGTGCCAGCAGCCAGGGACAGGGGGCTGGAGATGAGCAGTTCTTC.

J is TRBJ2-7 and V is TRBV4-3, with D perhaps matching TRBD1 or TRBD2 (5 bases each). The CDR3 loop spans 15 amino acids. Germline CDR1 reads LGHNA; CDR2 reads YSLEER. Between the trimmed V and J ends, which lost 8 bases and 4 bases, there was a span of 21 bases. This CDR3 is CASAGRQGEGYEQYF. CDR3 DNA sequence: TGCGCCAGCGCTGGACGGCAGGGTGAGGGATACGAGCAGTACTTC.

This clonotype was seen only a few times. The rearrangement links TRBV20-1 to TRBJ2-7, with TRBD2 identical over 7 bases. The CDR3 has 15 amino acids. The junction had 11 bases not matched to a gene; V was cut back by 3 bases and J by 3 bases. Germline V gives CDR1 DFQATT, CDR2 SNEGSKA (reference sequence). For the CDR3, the DNA is TGCAGTGCTAGCCCGCTAGGAGGGAGGGGCTACGAGCAGTACTTC. Encoded protein: CSASPLGGRGYEQYF.

The chain combines TRBV7-3 with TRBJ2-5; D ambiguous. CDR1 is SGHTA and CDR2 is FQGTGA in the germline V gene. The CDR3 loop spans 13 amino acids. Between the trimmed V and J ends, which lost 2 bases and 2 bases, there was a span of 6 bases. The CDR3 loop reads CASSLSKQETQYF. CDR3 DNA sequence: TGTGCCAGCAGCTTATCGAAACAAGAGACCCAGTACTTC.

There are many counts of this clonotype. This chain connects TRBV7-2 to TRBJ2-7, with 8 bases aligning to TRBD1. From germline, CDR1 is SGHTA and CDR2 FQGNSA. The CDR3 runs to 14 residues. V was pared by 4 bases and J by 7 bases, with 9 bases of the junction left unmatched. The CDR3 DNA is TGTGCCAGCAGCTATAAGGACAGGGCGGGAGAGCAGTACTTC. Its protein is CASSYKDRAGEQYF.

The rearrangement joins TRBV27 to TRBJ1-1; 7 nucleotides match TRBD1. Germline V gene lookup returns CDR1 MNHEY and CDR2 SMNVEV (reference sequence). The CDR3 contains 14 residues. Unmatched junction bases numbered 6, after V lost 5 bases and J lost 3 bases. In DNA, the CDR3 is TGTGCCAGCAGTGCCCCGGGACAGTACACTGAAGCTTTCTTT. Translated, it gives CASSAPGQYTEAFF.

V gene TRBV12-3 or TRBV12-4 combines with J gene TRBJ2-1; D possibly corresponds to TRBD2 (7 bases). The CDR3 sequence is 13 residues long. The V gene lost 6 bases and the J gene lost 6 bases, with 12 bases spanning the gap. Written as DNA, the CDR3 is TGTGCCAGCAGCGCGGGGGCGATCAATGAGCAGTTCTTC. Translation: CASSAGAINEQFF.

This sequence joins TRBV5-1 and TRBJ2-1, with TRBD1 identical over 10 bases. CDR1 SGHRS and CDR2 YFSETQ come from the germline V gene. V was pared by 4 bases and J by 9 bases, with 13 bases of the junction left unmatched. The CDR3 contains 16 residues. The CDR3, as DNA: TGCGCCAGCAGCCTGACCGGGACAGGGGTAGGTGTTGAGCAGTTCTTC. Translated, it gives CASSLTGTGVGVEQFF.

This clonotype was seen more than once but under ten times. This chain uses TRBV2 with TRBJ1-1; D might be TRBD1 (6 bases). V was clipped by 7 bases and J by 10 bases, with 19 bases between them. CDR3 length: 13 amino acids. The germline gives CDR1 SNHLY, CDR2 FYNNEI. CDR3 residues: CASNPRPDRRAFF. The CDR3 DNA follows: TGTGCCAGCAACCCCCGACCCGACAGGAGAGCTTTCTTT.

This clonotype was recorded a few times. The chain employs TRBV10-3 and TRBJ2-3; 8 bases fit TRBD2. The CDR3 is 15 residues long. Germline V gene data show CDR1 as ENHRY and CDR2 as SYGVKD. The junction had 10 bases not matched to a gene; V was cut back by 10 bases and J by 1 base. The CDR3: CATNERGQGTDTQYF. The CDR3 nucleotides are TGTGCCACCAACGAGCGGGGGCAGGGCACAGATACGCAGTATTTT.

The chain has TRBV5-5 and TRBJ2-1, with D unresolved. The V gene's germline CDR1 is SGHKS and CDR2 YYEKEE (reference sequence). V dropped 4 bases and J dropped 2 bases, with 13 bases sitting between them. The CDR3 totals 15 residues. Written as DNA, the CDR3 is TGTGCCAGCAGCACCAGCCCCCAACCCTACAATGAGCAGTTCTTC. Protein: CASSTSPQPYNEQFF.

This clonotype has just a few counts. The J gene is TRBJ1-3, the V gene TRBV7-8; 7 bases align to TRBD1. The CDR3 runs 17 residues. Germline CDR1 reads SGHVS; CDR2 reads FQNEAQ. Unmatched junction bases numbered 9, after V lost 4 bases and J lost 0 bases. The CDR3 region has the DNA TGTGCCAGCAGCTCTAGGGACAGTGAAATCTCTGGAAACACCATATATTTT. The encoded protein is CASSSRDSEISGNTIYF.

This clonotype was detected only a few times. The gene calls are TRBV25-1 and TRBJ1-4; D possibly corresponds to TRBD1 (5 bases). Germline V gene data show CDR1 as MGHDK and CDR2 as SYGVNS. Trimming stripped 3 bases from V and 2 bases from J, with 13 bases between. The CDR3 totals 16 residues. The CDR3 DNA reads TGTGCCAGCAGTGATTTACGGGGACTTACTAATGAAAAACTGTTTTTT. It specifies CASSDLRGLTNEKLFF.

The genes are TRBV4-3 and TRBJ2-1, with TRBD2 identical over 11 bases. This CDR3 contains 17 residues. The germline V gene encodes CDR1 LGHNA and CDR2 YSLEER. J lost 5 bases, V lost 0 bases, and 6 bases had no gene match. CDR3 sequence reads: CASSQDHSGGAHNEQFF. In DNA, the CDR3 is TGCGCCAGCAGCCAAGATCATAGCGGGGGGGCCCACAATGAGCAGTTCTTC.

The CDR3, as DNA: TGTGCCAGCAGTTACTCACAGGGGAGCCCCTACAATGAGCAGTTCTTC. As protein: CASSYSQGSPYNEQFF. The chain couples TRBV6-2 or TRBV6-3 to TRBJ2-1; 7 nucleotides agree with TRBD1. The J segment lost 2 bases and the V segment lost 0 bases, leaving 4 bases of the junction unmatched. The CDR3 consists of 16 residues. From germline, CDR1 is MNHEY and CDR2 SVGEGT.

The chain uses TRBV12-3 or TRBV12-4 and TRBJ1-5; no clear D gene. This CDR3 region has 15 residues. Trimming removed 5 bases at V and 4 bases at J, with 15 bases between. The CDR3 loop reads CASSRYLPKNQPQHF. In DNA form, the CDR3 reads TGTGCCAGCAGTCGATACCTACCCAAAAATCAGCCCCAGCATTTT.

The chain joins TRBV11-2 to TRBJ1-1; D is perhaps TRBD1 (5 bases). V was trimmed by 0 bases and J by 5 bases, leaving 22 bases between them. Per germline, CDR1 SGHAT and CDR2 FQNNGV. The CDR3 has 18 residues. CDR3 amino acids: CASSLDWSLGGLETEAFF. CDR3 in DNA: TGTGCCAGCAGCTTAGACTGGTCTCTGGGGGGGTTGGAGACTGAAGCTTTCTTT.

This clonotype turned up a few times. In nucleotides, the CDR3 is TGCAGTGCTAGAGGGCCCGGGAGGGGGATCGAGCAGTACGTC. As protein: CSARGPGRGIEQYV. The chain recombines TRBV20-1 with TRBJ2-7, with 8 bases identical to TRBD2. Per the germline V gene, CDR1 is DFQATT and CDR2 is SNEGSKA (reference sequence). The CDR3 is made up of 14 amino acids. Trimming removed 1 base from V and 6 bases from J; junction bases left unmatched: 8.

Only a few counts were recorded for this clonotype. The rearrangement uses TRBV7-9 and TRBJ2-4, with a possible D match to TRBD2 (6 bases). V lost 5 bases and J lost 0, with 14 bases in between. The germline V gene has CDR1 SEHNR and CDR2 FQNEAQ (reference sequence). The CDR3 spans 16 residues. The CDR3 region is CASSPKEGLAKNIQYF. The CDR3 nucleotides read TGTGCCAGCAGCCCAAAGGAGGGGTTAGCCAAAAACATTCAGTACTTC.

This clonotype was detected only a few times. The chain has TRBV4-3 and TRBJ2-5, with TRBD2 identical over 7 bases. Unmatched junction bases numbered 8, after V lost 4 bases and J lost 3 bases. The germline CDR1 and CDR2 sequences are LGHNA and YSLEER. CDR3 size: 15 residues. CDR3 amino acids: CASSLGPAGEETQYF. The CDR3, as DNA: TGCGCCAGCAGCCTAGGTCCGGCGGGGGAAGAGACCCAGTACTTC.

The chain uses TRBV5-1 and TRBJ2-3, with D uncertain. Germline V gene lookup returns CDR1 SGHRS and CDR2 YFSETQ. The CDR3 runs 16 residues. Trimming removed 1 base at V and 6 bases at J, with 18 bases between. The CDR3 sequence: CASSLLGLGFGDTQYF. CDR3 sequence (DNA): TGCGCCAGCAGCTTGCTCGGCCTGGGGTTTGGTGATACGCAGTATTTT.

In its sample, this clonotype was seen a few times. V gene TRBV30 combines with J gene TRBJ1-2; 7 positions agree with TRBD1. CDR1 is GTSNPN and CDR2 is SVGIG in the germline V gene (reference sequence). Trimming took 2 bases from V and 4 from J; bases not matched to a gene: 7. The CDR3 has 14 residues. The chain's CDR3 is CAWSFGTVIYGYTF. CDR3 nucleotides: TGTGCCTGGAGTTTCGGGACAGTTATCTATGGCTACACCTTC. Drawing the rest from reference TRBV30 and TRBJ1-2, the complete variable domain is SQTIHQWPATLVQPVGSPLSLECTVEGTSNPNLYWYRQAAGRGLQLLFYSVGIGQISSEVPQNLSASRPQDRQFILSSKKLLLSDSGFYLCAWSFGTVIYGYTFGSGTRLTVV.